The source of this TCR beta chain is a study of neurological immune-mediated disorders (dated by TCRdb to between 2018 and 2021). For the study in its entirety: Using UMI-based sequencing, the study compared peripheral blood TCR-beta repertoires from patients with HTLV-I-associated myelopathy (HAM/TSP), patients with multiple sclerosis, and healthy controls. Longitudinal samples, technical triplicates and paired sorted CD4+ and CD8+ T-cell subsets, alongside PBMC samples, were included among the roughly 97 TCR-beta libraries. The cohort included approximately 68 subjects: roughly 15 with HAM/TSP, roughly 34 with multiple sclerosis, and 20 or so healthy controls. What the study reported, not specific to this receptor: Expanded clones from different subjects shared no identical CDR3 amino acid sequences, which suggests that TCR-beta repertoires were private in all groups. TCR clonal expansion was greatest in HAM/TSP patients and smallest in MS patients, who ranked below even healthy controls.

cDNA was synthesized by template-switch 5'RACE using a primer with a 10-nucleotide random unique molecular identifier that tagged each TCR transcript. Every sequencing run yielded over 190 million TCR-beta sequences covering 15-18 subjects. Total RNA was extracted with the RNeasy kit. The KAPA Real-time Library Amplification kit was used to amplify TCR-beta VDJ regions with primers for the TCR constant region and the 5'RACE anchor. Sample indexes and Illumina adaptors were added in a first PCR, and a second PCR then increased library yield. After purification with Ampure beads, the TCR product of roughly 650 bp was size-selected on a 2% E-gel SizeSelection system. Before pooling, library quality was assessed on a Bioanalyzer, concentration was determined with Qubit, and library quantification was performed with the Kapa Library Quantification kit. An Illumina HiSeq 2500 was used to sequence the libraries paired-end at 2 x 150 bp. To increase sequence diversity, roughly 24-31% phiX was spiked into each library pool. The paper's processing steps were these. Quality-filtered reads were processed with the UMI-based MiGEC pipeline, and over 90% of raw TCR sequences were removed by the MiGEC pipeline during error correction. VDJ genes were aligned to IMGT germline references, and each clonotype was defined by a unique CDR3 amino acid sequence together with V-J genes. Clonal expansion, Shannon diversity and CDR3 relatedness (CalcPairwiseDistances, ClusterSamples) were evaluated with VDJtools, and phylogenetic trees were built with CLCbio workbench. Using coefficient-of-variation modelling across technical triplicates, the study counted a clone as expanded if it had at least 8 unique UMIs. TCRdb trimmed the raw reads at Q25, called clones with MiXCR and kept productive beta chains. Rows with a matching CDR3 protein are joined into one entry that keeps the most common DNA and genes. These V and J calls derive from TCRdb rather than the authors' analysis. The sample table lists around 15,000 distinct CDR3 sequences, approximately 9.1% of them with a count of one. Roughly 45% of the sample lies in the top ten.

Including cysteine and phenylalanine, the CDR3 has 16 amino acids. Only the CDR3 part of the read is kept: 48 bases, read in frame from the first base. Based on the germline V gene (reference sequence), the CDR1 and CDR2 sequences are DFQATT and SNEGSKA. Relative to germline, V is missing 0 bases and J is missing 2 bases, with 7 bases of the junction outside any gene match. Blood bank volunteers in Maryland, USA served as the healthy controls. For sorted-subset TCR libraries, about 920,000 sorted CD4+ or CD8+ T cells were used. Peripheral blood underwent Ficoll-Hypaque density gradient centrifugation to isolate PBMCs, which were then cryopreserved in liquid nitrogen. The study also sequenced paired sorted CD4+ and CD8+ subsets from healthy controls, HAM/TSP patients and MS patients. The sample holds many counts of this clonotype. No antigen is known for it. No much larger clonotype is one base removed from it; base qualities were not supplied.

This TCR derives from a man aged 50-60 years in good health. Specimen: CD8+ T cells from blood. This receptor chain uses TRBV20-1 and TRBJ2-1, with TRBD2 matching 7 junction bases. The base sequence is TGCAGTGCTAGAGATATGGAGGCGGGAGCCTACAATGAGCAGTTCTTC. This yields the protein CSARDMEAGAYNEQFF.